One sample yielded the 13 T cell receptor beta chains listed below, sequenced in a study of read filtering for tumor transcriptome and immune sequencing. From roughly 390 ng of RNA, a library with molecular barcoded alpha/delta and beta/gamma adaptors was made. MiXCR, run by TCRdb on the reads, gives a single entry per CDR3 protein. The table has 100,000 to 150,000 distinct CDR3 sequences, 10% to 15% seen once. Sequences were obtained from a population of CD138-negative cells sorted from bone marrow. Receptor source: a donor aged 40 or older with multiple myeloma.

On this clonotype: This may be a read error: a much more frequent sequence differs by one nucleotide. The rearrangement joins TRBV5-1 to TRBJ2-1; no clear D. Germline V gene data show CDR1 as SGHRS and CDR2 as YFSETQ. The CDR3 contains 13 residues. CDR3 DNA sequence: TGCGCCAGCGGCTTGGCCCGTCTGAATGAGCAGTTCTTC. Protein product: CASGLARLNEQFF.

Note on this clonotype: This clone may be a read error of a much larger clone one base away. The V and J genes are TRBV7-2 and TRBJ1-5; D is undetermined. Germline assignment: CDR1 SGHTA and CDR2 FQGNSA. The CDR3 covers 13 residues. The CDR3 nucleotides read TGTGCCTGCAGCATGGACGGGAATCAGCCCCAGCATTTT. Protein sequence: CACSMDGNQPQHF.

As to this clonotype: Possible read error: a much larger clone is one base away. The chain couples TRBV11-1 to TRBJ2-5; 7 nucleotides match TRBD1. CDR1 is SGHAT, CDR2 FQDESV, per germline (reference sequence). The V gene end was trimmed by 8 bases and the J gene end by 1 base; junction bases not matched to a gene: 10. CDR3 length equals 15 residues. The chain's CDR3 is CASRPGQISQETQYF. The CDR3 nucleotides are TGTGCCAGCCGCCCGGGACAGATAAGCCAAGAGACCCAGTACTTC.

This clonotype was found many times. This sequence joins TRBV7-9 and TRBJ2-5, with D unclear. Germline assignment: CDR1 SEHNR and CDR2 FQNEAQ (reference sequence). V was clipped by 0 bases and J by 5 bases, with 4 bases between them. This CDR3 has 12 amino acids. The CDR3 DNA reads as TGTGCCAGCAGCTTAGCGCGGGAGACCCAGTACTTC. This sequence encodes CASSLARETQYF.

The gene calls are TRBV9 and TRBJ1-2; D gene ambiguous. Germline V lookup: CDR1 SGDLS, CDR2 YYNGEE. Between the trimmed V and J ends, which lost 0 bases and 5 bases, there was a span of 11 bases. The CDR3 loop spans 14 amino acids. DNA of the CDR3: TGTGCCAGCAGCGTAGAAGCAGTTGGATATGGCTACACCTTC. This codes for CASSVEAVGYGYTF.

This clonotype was detected only a few times. The chain couples TRBV11-2 to TRBJ2-7; TRBD1 agrees at 10 bases. V shed 3 bases, J shed 2 bases, and the junction held 1 base outside the gene matches. The CDR3 totals 14 residues. CDR1 and CDR2 from the germline V gene are SGHAT and FQNNGV. The CDR3 DNA sequence: TGTGCCAGCAGCTTGGACAGGGGGGCCTACGAGCAGTACTTC. Its protein is CASSLDRGAYEQYF.

This clonotype appeared many times. The chain uses TRBV6-2 or TRBV6-3 and TRBJ2-5, with D perhaps matching TRBD1 or TRBD2 (5 bases each). This CDR3 has 15 amino acids. Per germline, CDR1 MNHEY and CDR2 SVGEGT. Trimming cost V 2 bases and J 5 bases, with 15 bases left between them. CDR3 amino acids: CASSYRDPMGETQYF. DNA of the CDR3: TGTGCCAGCAGTTACAGGGACCCAATGGGGGAGACCCAGTACTTC.

This clonotype was seen only a few times. This chain joins TRBV20-1 and TRBJ2-7; TRBD2 matches at 16 bases. J was trimmed by 1 base and V by 6 bases; bases with no gene match: 6. This CDR3 contains 16 residues. Looked up from germline, CDR1 is DFQATT and CDR2 is SNEGSKA (reference sequence). DNA of the CDR3: TGCAGTGCCAAGGGGACTAGCGGGAGGGCGTCCTACGAGCAGTACTTC. Protein product: CSAKGTSGRASYEQYF.

The J gene is TRBJ2-2, the V gene TRBV7-3; D is perhaps TRBD1 (5 bases). V lost 0 bases to trimming and J lost 3 bases, with 8 bases between them. Germline loops: CDR1 SGHTA, CDR2 FQGTGA. The CDR3 is 15 residues long. CDR3 residues: CASSLTGPDTGELFF. The CDR3 nucleotides read TGTGCCAGCAGCTTAACGGGGCCCGACACCGGGGAGCTGTTTTTT.

This clonotype was counted at least ten times. This chain uses TRBV12-3 or TRBV12-4 with TRBJ2-7, with D maybe TRBD2 (6 bases). V gave up 3 bases and J gave up 2 bases, with 17 bases separating them. The CDR3 loop spans 16 amino acids. The CDR3 DNA is TGTGCCAGCAGTTTGATCGGGGGACCCACTACCTACGAGCAGTACTTC. Translation gives CASSLIGGPTTYEQYF.

This clonotype was seen repeatedly, ten times or more. This chain connects TRBV7-9 to TRBJ1-1, with D hard to call. The CDR3 loop spans 14 amino acids. The germline gives CDR1 SEHNR, CDR2 FQNEAQ (reference sequence). V lost 3 bases and J 1 base, leaving 9 bases between the germline ends. The CDR3 protein is CASSLGSSNTEAFF. As DNA, the CDR3 is TGTGCCAGCAGCTTGGGCAGTTCGAACACTGAAGCTTTCTTT.

This clonotype was seen ten or more times. The V call is TRBV3-1, the J call TRBJ2-3; D is possibly TRBD2 (5 bases). Per germline, CDR1 LGHDT and CDR2 YNNKEL (reference sequence). The CDR3 length is 16 residues. The V end lost 4 bases, the J end lost 6 bases, and 20 bases lay between the germline ends. The CDR3 DNA reads as TGTGCCAGCAGCCCGGAGGCGGCTAGAGGGATGGATACGCAGTATTTT. This translates into CASSPEAARGMDTQYF.

This clonotype was observed at least ten times. This rearrangement joins TRBV5-1 to TRBJ2-3; D ambiguous. The CDR3 runs to 16 residues. Between the trimmed V and J ends, which lost 0 bases and 4 bases, there was a span of 15 bases. The V gene's germline CDR1 is SGHRS and CDR2 YFSETQ. CDR3 nucleotide sequence: TGCGCCAGCAGCTTGGGTCTTAACCCTCTCTCAGATACGCAGTATTTT. Amino acid sequence: CASSLGLNPLSDTQYF.